This is a list of T cell receptor beta chains from one sample in a study of T cell repertoires in cytomegalovirus infection. TCRdb reprocessed the reads with MiXCR, giving one entry per CDR3 protein. The table has 450,000 to 600,000 distinct CDR3 sequences, around 11% seen once. Material: PBMCs. These TCRs come from a human donor in good health (CMV status not recorded). Some clones in this sample may be carry-over from other donors' samples. Each CDR3 is given with its conserved first and last residue. The D gene is left open where the match is weak. A clone size is listed for some rows: how often the clone was seen (once, few, many), or a class if it is expanded.

clone_size: many
j_call: TRBJ1-1
d_call: -
cdr3_length: 14
v_call: TRBV6-5
cdr3_nt: TGTGCCAGCAGTTACCTCCAGGGAGGCACTGAAGCTTTCTTT
cdr3_aa: CASSYLQGGTEAFF

clone_size: many
j_call: TRBJ2-7
d_call: -
cdr3_length: 17
v_call: TRBV28
cdr3_nt: TGTGCCAGCAGTTTGTCGATACTGCGGGACTCTACCTACGAGCAGTACTTC
cdr3_aa: CASSLSILRDSTYEQYF

clone_size: many
j_call: TRBJ2-1
d_call: TRBD2
cdr3_length: 17
v_call: TRBV6-1
cdr3_nt: TGTGCCAGCAGTTCCCTCCGAAGGGCGGGAGCGAAGGATGAGCAGTTCTTC
cdr3_aa: CASSSLRRAGAKDEQFF

clone_size: many
j_call: TRBJ2-5
d_call: TRBD1
cdr3_length: 17
v_call: TRBV7-9
cdr3_nt: TGTGCCAGCAGCCCAGTGACAGGGGGCCCCCGGGCGGAGACCCAGTACTTC
cdr3_aa: CASSPVTGGPRAETQYF

clone_size: many
j_call: TRBJ2-1
d_call: TRBD2
cdr3_length: 14
v_call: TRBV7-3
cdr3_nt: TGTGCCAGCAGACTAGCGGGAGAGGGGAATGAGCAGTTCTTC
cdr3_aa: CASRLAGEGNEQFF

clone_size: many
j_call: TRBJ2-7
d_call: -
cdr3_length: 15
v_call: TRBV2
cdr3_nt: TGTGCCAGCAGTGAAGCGCCCGGGGATGGGTACGAGCAGTACTTC
cdr3_aa: CASSEAPGDGYEQYF

clone_size: -
j_call: TRBJ2-2
d_call: TRBD2
cdr3_length: 15
v_call: TRBV9
cdr3_nt: TGTGCCAGCAGCGTGGCGGGGGTCGGCACCGGGGAGCTGTTTTTT
cdr3_aa: CASSVAGVGTGELFF

clone_size: few
j_call: TRBJ2-3
d_call: -
cdr3_length: 13
v_call: TRBV20-1
cdr3_nt: TGCAGTGCTATGGAGCTTAGCACAGATACGCAGTATTTT
cdr3_aa: CSAMELSTDTQYF

clone_size: few
j_call: TRBJ1-6
d_call: -
cdr3_length: 15
v_call: TRBV5-5
cdr3_nt: TGTGCCAGCAGCTTGAGAAGAGTGGGTAATTCACCCCTCCACTTT
cdr3_aa: CASSLRRVGNSPLHF

clone_size: -
j_call: TRBJ2-4
d_call: -
cdr3_length: 18
v_call: TRBV28
cdr3_nt: TGTGCCAGCAGTAGATCCGCGTCCCAGACTGTAGCCAAAAACATTCAGTACTTC
cdr3_aa: CASSRSASQTVAKNIQYF

clone_size: -
j_call: TRBJ1-5
d_call: TRBD1
cdr3_length: 13
v_call: TRBV12-3/TRBV12-4
cdr3_nt: TGTGCCAGCAGTTTAACAGGGGGTACGCCCCAGCATTTT
cdr3_aa: CASSLTGGTPQHF

clone_size: -
j_call: TRBJ2-6
d_call: -
cdr3_length: 14
v_call: TRBV5-1
cdr3_nt: TGCGCCAGCGCGACAGTATCTGGGGCCAACGTCCTGACTTTC
cdr3_aa: CASATVSGANVLTF

clone_size: few
j_call: TRBJ1-1
d_call: TRBD1
cdr3_length: 15
v_call: TRBV24-1
cdr3_nt: TGTGCCACCAGTATGACAGGGGGCGTTGGTACTGAAGCTTTCTTT
cdr3_aa: CATSMTGGVGTEAFF

clone_size: few
j_call: TRBJ2-7
d_call: -
cdr3_length: 11
v_call: TRBV28
cdr3_nt: TGTGCCAGCAGCCTATGGTACGAGCAGTACTTC
cdr3_aa: CASSLWYEQYF

clone_size: few
j_call: TRBJ1-6
d_call: -
cdr3_length: 12
v_call: TRBV6-5
cdr3_nt: TGTGCCAGCAGCTCGGGACTATCACCCCTCCACTTT
cdr3_aa: CASSSGLSPLHF

clone_size: many
j_call: TRBJ2-2
d_call: TRBD2
cdr3_length: 14
v_call: TRBV15
cdr3_nt: TGTGCCACCAGCAAGACTAGCGAGTGGGGGGAGCTGTTTTTT
cdr3_aa: CATSKTSEWGELFF

clone_size: few
j_call: TRBJ2-2
d_call: TRBD1
cdr3_length: 16
v_call: TRBV24-1
cdr3_nt: TGTGCCACCAGCGACTATGTGACAGGGGACACCGGGGAGCTGTTTTTT
cdr3_aa: CATSDYVTGDTGELFF

clone_size: many
j_call: TRBJ1-6
d_call: -
cdr3_length: 14
v_call: TRBV7-2
cdr3_nt: TGTGCCAGCAGCTGGGACATCGGTGAATTCACCCTCCACTTT
cdr3_aa: CASSWDIGEFTLHF

clone_size: many
j_call: TRBJ1-4
d_call: -
cdr3_length: 16
v_call: TRBV10-2
cdr3_nt: TGCGCCAGCAGTCTCAGGGATCGAACAACTAATGAAAAACTGTTTTTT
cdr3_aa: CASSLRDRTTNEKLFF

clone_size: many
j_call: TRBJ2-2
d_call: TRBD2
cdr3_length: 16
v_call: TRBV6-1
cdr3_nt: TGTGCCAGCAGCTTAGGACTAGCCCCCAACACCGGGGAGCTGTTTTTT
cdr3_aa: CASSLGLAPNTGELFF

clone_size: many
j_call: TRBJ2-5
d_call: -
cdr3_length: 12
v_call: TRBV28
cdr3_nt: TGTGCCAGCAGTACCAAAAGATTGTCCCAGTACTTC
cdr3_aa: CASSTKRLSQYF

clone_size: few
j_call: TRBJ1-2
d_call: -
cdr3_length: 13
v_call: TRBV10-3
cdr3_nt: TGTGCCATCAGCGACACCATAAACTATGGCTACACCTTC
cdr3_aa: CAISDTINYGYTF

clone_size: many
j_call: TRBJ2-2
d_call: TRBD2
cdr3_length: 16
v_call: TRBV18
cdr3_nt: TGTGCCAGCTCACCACGCGGACTAGCGGGAGTTGGGGAGCTGTTTTTT
cdr3_aa: CASSPRGLAGVGELFF

clone_size: few
j_call: TRBJ1-1
d_call: TRBD1
cdr3_length: 15
v_call: TRBV5-6
cdr3_nt: TGTGCCAGCAGTTCGGGACAGGGAGTTCAGCGGGCAGCTTTCTTT
cdr3_aa: CASSSGQGVQRAAFF

clone_size: few
j_call: TRBJ2-1
d_call: TRBD2
cdr3_length: 15
v_call: TRBV10-3
cdr3_nt: TGTGCCATCAGTGAGCAGACTAGCGGGATAGGTGAGCAGTTCTTC
cdr3_aa: CAISEQTSGIGEQFF

clone_size: many
j_call: TRBJ1-3
d_call: -
cdr3_length: 13
v_call: TRBV7-2
cdr3_nt: TGTGCCAGCAGCACAGACGGGGGAAACACCATATATTTT
cdr3_aa: CASSTDGGNTIYF

clone_size: many
j_call: TRBJ1-4
d_call: -
cdr3_length: 15
v_call: TRBV15
cdr3_nt: TGTGCCACCAGCAGAGCGGCCGGGAGGGTTGAAAAACTGTTTTTT
cdr3_aa: CATSRAAGRVEKLFF

clone_size: -
j_call: TRBJ1-3
d_call: -
cdr3_length: 16
v_call: TRBV7-3
cdr3_nt: TGTGCCAGCAGCTTAAGAACAGAAGACTCTGGAAACACCATATATTTT
cdr3_aa: CASSLRTEDSGNTIYF

clone_size: many
j_call: TRBJ1-5
d_call: -
cdr3_length: 17
v_call: TRBV7-8
cdr3_nt: TGTGCCAGCAGCTTAGGAGGCGGGGGGGGGAGGGATCAGCCCCAGCATTTT
cdr3_aa: CASSLGGGGGRDQPQHF

clone_size: -
j_call: TRBJ1-2
d_call: TRBD1
cdr3_length: 13
v_call: TRBV2
cdr3_nt: TGTGCCAGCACGGACAGGGGTGGCTATGGCTACACCTTC
cdr3_aa: CASTDRGGYGYTF

clone_size: -
j_call: TRBJ2-7
d_call: -
cdr3_length: 14
v_call: TRBV20-1
cdr3_nt: TGCAGTGCTACCTCCGGGACTTACTCCTACGAGCAGTACTTC
cdr3_aa: CSATSGTYSYEQYF

clone_size: -
j_call: TRBJ2-3
d_call: -
cdr3_length: 14
v_call: TRBV20-1
cdr3_nt: TGCAGTGCTCCGGGGGCCGGGGGCACAGATACGCAGTATTTT
cdr3_aa: CSAPGAGGTDTQYF

clone_size: -
j_call: TRBJ2-5
d_call: -
cdr3_length: 11
v_call: TRBV28
cdr3_nt: TGTGCCAGCAGCGCGATTGAGACCCAGTACTTC
cdr3_aa: CASSAIETQYF

clone_size: many
j_call: TRBJ2-2
d_call: -
cdr3_length: 18
v_call: TRBV28
cdr3_nt: TGTGCCAGCAGTCCATCGGCTGGGCGGACCTTGAACACCGGGGAGCTGTTTTTT
cdr3_aa: CASSPSAGRTLNTGELFF

clone_size: few
j_call: TRBJ2-1
d_call: -
cdr3_length: 12
v_call: TRBV20-1
cdr3_nt: TGCAGTGCTGAGGGCTCCTACAATGAGCAGTTCTTC
cdr3_aa: CSAEGSYNEQFF

clone_size: few
j_call: TRBJ2-1
d_call: TRBD1
cdr3_length: 16
v_call: TRBV20-1
cdr3_nt: TGCAGTGCTAGACCTCGGACAGGGACCGCCTACAATGAGCAGTTCTTC
cdr3_aa: CSARPRTGTAYNEQFF

clone_size: many
j_call: TRBJ2-3
d_call: -
cdr3_length: 13
v_call: TRBV6-5
cdr3_nt: TGTGCCAGCAGTACCTTGACAGGAGATACGCAGTATTTT
cdr3_aa: CASSTLTGDTQYF

clone_size: many
j_call: TRBJ2-1
d_call: TRBD1
cdr3_length: 16
v_call: TRBV19
cdr3_nt: TGTGCCAGTAGTCCACAACGACAGGGGAGTTACAATGAGCAGTTCTTC
cdr3_aa: CASSPQRQGSYNEQFF

clone_size: -
j_call: TRBJ1-5
d_call: -
cdr3_length: 14
v_call: TRBV20-1
cdr3_nt: TGCAGTGCTAGACTGTCCAGGAGAAATCAGCCCCAGCATTTT
cdr3_aa: CSARLSRRNQPQHF

clone_size: many
j_call: TRBJ2-1
d_call: -
cdr3_length: 12
v_call: TRBV24-1
cdr3_nt: TGTGCCACCAGTGATTTGAAGCTTGAGCAGTTCTTC
cdr3_aa: CATSDLKLEQFF

clone_size: many
j_call: TRBJ1-5
d_call: -
cdr3_length: 13
v_call: TRBV5-1
cdr3_nt: TGCGCCAGCAGCTGGAGCTACGGGCAGCCCCAGCATTTT
cdr3_aa: CASSWSYGQPQHF

clone_size: many
j_call: TRBJ1-2
d_call: -
cdr3_length: 15
v_call: TRBV11-2
cdr3_nt: TGTGCCAGCAGCTTAGAGAGAACTCCTAACTATGGCTACACCTTC
cdr3_aa: CASSLERTPNYGYTF